The 30 T cell receptor beta chains below were found in one sample sequenced in a study of prognosis after radiotherapy for stage I lung cancer. Two-round multiplex PCR on genomic DNA was the method by which TCR beta CDR3 was amplified. First-round PCR, the initial amplification, used primers specific to each TRBV and TRBJ gene. TCRdb re-called the multiplex PCR reads with MiXCR, one entry per CDR3 protein. In the table there are about 20,000 distinct CDR3 sequences, roughly 45% of which are singletons. Sequencing was performed on PBMCs, taken before or after stereotactic body radiation therapy (not recorded which). All receptors come from a donor aged 50 or older with non-small cell lung cancer.

As regards this clonotype: A far larger clone is one nucleotide away, so this likely arose from a read error. V gene TRBV6-6 combines with J gene TRBJ2-1; 9 nucleotides agree with TRBD1. Per germline, CDR1 MNHNY and CDR2 SVGAGI (reference sequence). The CDR3 sequence is 15 residues long. CDR3 nucleotide sequence: TGTGCCAGCAGTTACTTGGGACAGGGATACAATGATCAGTTCTTC. Translated, it gives CASSYLGQGYNDQFF.

This clonotype was observed many times. The chain uses TRBV6-1 and TRBJ1-2; D may be TRBD1 (5 bases). The CDR3 is 14 residues long. V was trimmed by 5 bases and J by 6 bases, leaving 16 bases between them. From germline, CDR1 is MNHNS and CDR2 SASEGT. The CDR3 DNA is TGTGCCAGCAGTACCCGTTTAGGGGAGGATGGCTACACCTTC. Protein sequence: CASSTRLGEDGYTF.

This clonotype was detected many times. This chain joins TRBV20-1 and TRBJ2-1; the match to TRBD2 covers 7 bases. Germline V gene sequence: CDR1 DFQATT, CDR2 SNEGSKA (reference sequence). The CDR3 runs 15 residues. CDR3 residues: CIPSGGEGLYNEQFF. The CDR3, as DNA: TGCATCCCTTCCGGAGGGGAGGGCCTATACAATGAGCAGTTCTTC.

This clonotype showed up many times. The gene calls are TRBV6-1 and TRBJ2-2; no definite D call. CDR1 is MNHNS and CDR2 is SASEGT in the germline V gene. V lost 6 bases, J lost 1 base, and 12 bases lay in between. The CDR3 is 15 amino acids. The CDR3, as DNA: TGTGCCAGCAGGGGCTCTCTGAAGAACACCGGGGAGCTGTTTTTT. It yields the protein CASRGSLKNTGELFF.

Concerning this clonotype itself: One end of the junction does not line up with germline, which may come from a read error. The chain couples TRBV5-1 to TRBJ2-6, with D possibly matching TRBD1 (5 bases). The germline V gene has CDR1 SGHRS and CDR2 YFSETQ. There are 16 residues in the CDR3. As DNA, the CDR3 is TGCGCCAGCAGCTTGAGGGAATACTCTGGGGCCAACTTCCTGACCTTC. This codes for CASSLREYSGANFLTF.

This clonotype was seen ten or more times. V and J are TRBV12-3 or TRBV12-4 and TRBJ1-1; possible D gene TRBD1, 5 bases. This CDR3 is 14 amino acids long. V lost 0 bases and J lost 5, with 10 bases in between. CDR3 sequence: CASSLALGGTEAFF. CDR3 DNA: TGTGCCAGCAGTTTAGCGTTGGGGGGGACTGAAGCTTTCTTT.

V is TRBV3-1 and J is TRBJ2-3; 10 bases fit TRBD2. Germline-derived CDR1 and CDR2 are LGHDT and YNNKEL (reference sequence). The trim removed 2 bases at V and 3 bases at J, leaving 8 bases unmatched. CDR3 length equals 17 residues. The CDR3 coding sequence is TGTGCCAGCAGCCAAAATCTAGCGGGAGATGGTACAGATACGCAGTATTTT. This translates into CASSQNLAGDGTDTQYF.

As to this clonotype: A far larger clone is just one base off, so this is likely a read error. The chain links TRBV6-8 to TRBJ2-1, with D perhaps TRBD1 (5 bases). Germline V gene sequence: CDR1 MNHGY, CDR2 SAAAGT. The CDR3 contains 18 residues. V dropped 0 bases and J dropped 0 bases, with 15 bases sitting between them. The CDR3 bases are TGTGCCAGCAGTTACTCGGACACAGCGCACTACTCCTACAATGAGCAGTTCTTC. It specifies CASSYSDTAHYSYNEQFF.

This clonotype was detected many times. This chain links TRBV4-1 with TRBJ1-5; TRBD1 aligns across 8 bases. Per the germline V gene, CDR1 is MGHRA and CDR2 is YSYEKL. The J segment lost 6 bases and the V segment lost 3 bases, leaving 10 bases of the junction unmatched. The CDR3 loop spans 16 amino acids. The CDR3 loop reads CASSQDTGGGTQPQHF. In nucleotides, the CDR3 is TGCGCCAGCAGCCAGGATACAGGGGGGGGAACTCAGCCCCAGCATTTT.

This clonotype was detected only a few times. This could be a read error, since a much larger clone is one nucleotide away. The rearrangement joins TRBV5-1 to TRBJ2-5; the match to TRBD2 covers 10 bases. This CDR3 has 16 amino acids. Germline CDR1 SGHRS, CDR2 YFSETQ. The CDR3 sequence: CASSLASGGSGETKYF. The CDR3, as DNA: TGCGCCAGCAGCTTGGCTAGCGGGGGATCCGGTGAGACCAAGTACTTC.

The J gene is TRBJ1-6, the V gene TRBV2; TRBD1 might be the D (5 bases). The V end lost 4 bases, the J end lost 10 bases, and 17 bases lay between the germline ends. Germline loops: CDR1 SNHLY, CDR2 FYNNEI. CDR3 size: 15 residues. In DNA form, the CDR3 reads TGTGCCAGCAGTGTCGATTTTCAGGGAAACTCACCCCTCCACTTT. Translating it yields CASSVDFQGNSPLHF. Together with reference TRBV2 and TRBJ1-6, the CDR3 gives the full variable domain: EPEVTQTPSHQVTQMGQEVILRCVPISNHLYFYWYRQILGQKVEFLVSFYNNEISEKSEIFDDQFSVERPDGSNFTLKIRSTKLEDSAMYFCASSVDFQGNSPLHFGNGTRLTVT.

This clonotype was counted many times. J is TRBJ2-3 and V is TRBV12-3 or TRBV12-4; a possible D gene is TRBD1 (6 bases). V dropped 7 bases and J dropped 5 bases, with 19 bases sitting between them. This CDR3 spans 15 amino acids. This chain's CDR3 is CASTPTRGGIDTQYF. The CDR3 bases are TGTGCCAGCACCCCTACGAGAGGGGGAATAGATACGCAGTATTTT.

This clonotype was seen at least ten times. The CDR3 DNA reads TGTGCCAGTCGAGCGGATACGCAGTATTTT. Translating it yields CASRADTQYF. The chain links TRBV28 to TRBJ2-3; D not certain. This CDR3 has 10 residues. Looked up from germline, CDR1 is MDHEN and CDR2 is SYDVKM. V lost 9 bases to trimming and J lost 6 bases, with 7 bases between them.

The chain links TRBV6-4 to TRBJ2-3; 9 bases match TRBD1. The CDR3 sequence is 14 residues long. Trimming cost V 6 bases and J 4 bases; bases outside gene matches: 5. The germline V gene encodes CDR1 MRHNA and CDR2 SNTAGT. This CDR3 reads CASRGQGEADTQYF. DNA for the CDR3: TGTGCCAGCAGGGGACAGGGTGAGGCAGATACGCAGTATTTT.

This clonotype was counted many times. This chain connects TRBV12-3 or TRBV12-4 to TRBJ2-1, with 7 nucleotides matching TRBD1. The length of the CDR3 is 15 residues. The V and J ends lost 6 bases and 2 bases, in that order; junction bases with no gene match: 7. The CDR3 region has the DNA TGTGCCAGCAGGCTGACAGGGATCACCTACAATGAGCAGTTCTTC. Its translation: CASRLTGITYNEQFF.

By share, this clonotype ranks as medium-sized. The chain links TRBV20-1 to TRBJ2-3; the D gene is possibly TRBD2 (5 bases). CDR1 is DFQATT, CDR2 SNEGSKA, per germline (reference sequence). V shed 6 bases and J shed 1 base, with 11 bases lying between them. CDR3 length equals 13 residues. CDR3 loop: CSALFGGTDTQYF. DNA of the CDR3: TGCAGTGCCCTTTTCGGGGGCACAGATACGCAGTATTTT.

The DNA for the CDR3 is TGCAGTGCTAGAGCCCCTAGTTTCATGGGCACTGAAGCTTTCTTT. It codes for CSARAPSFMGTEAFF. This chain uses TRBV20-1 with TRBJ1-1; D unclear. Trimming pared 1 base from V and 4 bases from J, leaving 16 bases between. The CDR3 extends over 15 amino acids. Germline V gene sequence: CDR1 DFQATT, CDR2 SNEGSKA (reference sequence).

This clonotype was recorded many times. The chain is built from TRBV7-2 and TRBJ2-7, with D perhaps assigned TRBD1 or TRBD2 (5 bases each). The CDR3 has 14 amino acids. V was pared by 5 bases and J by 2 bases, with 13 bases between. Per the germline V gene, CDR1 is SGHTA and CDR2 is FQGNSA. The chain's CDR3 is CASSNGQGAYEQYF. In DNA, the CDR3 is TGTGCCAGCAGCAACGGGCAGGGAGCCTACGAGCAGTACTTC.

This clonotype was seen at least ten times. The chain uses TRBV2 and TRBJ2-7; D possibly matches TRBD1 or TRBD2 (5 bases each). The CDR3 sequence is 13 residues long. V was cut by 6 bases and J by 4 bases, with 13 bases left in between. In germline, CDR1 is SNHLY, CDR2 FYNNEI. As DNA, the CDR3 is TGTGCCAGCAGGACGGGACCCGCGTACGAGCAGTACTTC. Residues: CASRTGPAYEQYF.

This clonotype appeared many times. The chain links TRBV12-3 or TRBV12-4 to TRBJ2-5, with D possibly matching TRBD1 (5 bases). The CDR3 runs 14 residues. The ends were cut back, 0 bases at V and 5 bases at J, with 10 bases in the middle. Here the CDR3 reads CASSLAGVSETQYF. CDR3 DNA sequence: TGTGCCAGCAGTTTAGCAGGGGTTTCGGAGACCCAGTACTTC.

The CDR3 region has the DNA TGTGCCAGCAGCCCAGGACAGGGGGTTACCGGGGAGCTGTTTTTT. Protein sequence: CASSPGQGVTGELFF. This sequence joins TRBV7-6 and TRBJ2-2; 10 bases map to TRBD1. Trimming removed 5 bases from V and 5 bases from J; junction bases left unmatched: 5. Germline V gives CDR1 SGHVS, CDR2 FNYEAQ. The length of the CDR3 is 15 residues.

A remark on this clonotype: Germline and junction disagree at one end, which may indicate a read error. The rearrangement links TRBV7-3 to TRBJ2-7; D is undetermined. Looked up from germline, CDR1 is SGHTA and CDR2 is FQGTGA. The CDR3 contains 14 residues. CDR3 sequence: CASRLRPDSYEQYF. The CDR3 bases are TGTGCCAGCAGATTAAGGCCAGACTCCTACGAGCAGTACTTC.

By proportion, this clonotype is medium-sized. V is TRBV20-1 and J is TRBJ1-5, with D tentatively TRBD1 (5 bases). Germline-derived CDR1 and CDR2 are DFQATT and SNEGSKA (reference sequence). The CDR3 totals 14 residues. V lost 6 bases, J lost 6 bases, and 18 bases lay in between. CDR3 residues: CSARGRGFAQPQHF. The CDR3 DNA sequence: TGCAGTGCCCGCGGGCGGGGGTTCGCTCAGCCCCAGCATTTT.

About this clonotype itself: At one end, the junction sequence differs from germline, possibly due to a read error. The chain uses TRBV6-1 and TRBJ2-3; the D gene is possibly TRBD2 (5 bases). Germline lookup yields CDR1 MNHNS and CDR2 SASEGT. CDR3 length equals 15 residues. The CDR3 DNA sequence: TGTGCCAGCAGCCCCGGGAAGGGTGGCACAGATACGAAGTATTTT. The encoded protein is CASSPGKGGTDTKYF.

V usage is TRBV28 and J usage is TRBJ2-7, with D tentatively TRBD1 or TRBD2 (6 bases each). The CDR3 runs to 13 residues. The ends were cut back, 3 bases at V and 6 bases at J, with 12 bases in the middle. The germline V gene encodes CDR1 MDHEN and CDR2 SYDVKM. The CDR3, as DNA: TGTGCCAGCAGTTTCAACAAGGGGGGCGAGCAGTACTTC. Translated: CASSFNKGGEQYF.

V is TRBV28 and J is TRBJ1-1, with a tentative D call TRBD1 (5 bases). V lost 5 bases and J 2 bases, leaving 15 bases between the germline ends. The CDR3 is made up of 15 amino acids. CDR1 is MDHEN and CDR2 is SYDVKM in the germline V gene. Here the CDR3 reads CASSRGGVANTEAFF. CDR3 bases: TGTGCCAGCAGTCGGGGCGGAGTAGCTAACACTGAAGCTTTCTTT.

This clonotype was observed at least ten times. The chain joins TRBV7-9 to TRBJ2-2, with TRBD1 identical over 7 bases. CDR3 size: 15 residues. Germline values: CDR1 SEHNR, CDR2 FQNEAQ (reference sequence). V lost 4 bases, J lost 7 bases, and 9 bases stayed unmatched. Here the CDR3 reads CASSSTGLVNGELFF. DNA of the CDR3: TGTGCCAGCAGCTCGACAGGGTTGGTGAACGGGGAGCTGTTTTTT.

In its sample, this clonotype was seen many times. The J gene is TRBJ1-4, the V gene TRBV15; D not certain. Germline CDR1 LNHNV, CDR2 YYDKDF (reference sequence). Deletions cut 0 bases from V and 0 bases from J, with 5 bases between. The CDR3 spans 15 residues. Here the CDR3 reads CATSREEATNEKLFF. CDR3 in DNA: TGTGCCACCAGCAGAGAGGAAGCAACTAATGAAAAACTGTTTTTT.

On this clonotype: A read error may explain this, as a much larger clone is one base away. This chain connects TRBV12-3 or TRBV12-4 to TRBJ1-1; D remains unclear. The length of the CDR3 is 12 residues. The CDR3: CVSGLRNTEAFF. Written as DNA, the CDR3 is TGTGTCAGCGGTCTTAGGAACACTGAAGCTTTCTTT.

Points on this clonotype: One junction end does not reproduce the germline sequence, and a read error may be involved. This sequence joins TRBV2 and TRBJ1-5, with 11 bases identical to TRBD1. Germline V gene data show CDR1 as SNHLY and CDR2 as FYNNEI. This CDR3 has 13 residues. This chain's CDR3 is CASIGQGAKPQHF. The CDR3 nucleotides are TGCGCCAGCATCGGACAGGGGGCGAAGCCCCAGCATTTT.